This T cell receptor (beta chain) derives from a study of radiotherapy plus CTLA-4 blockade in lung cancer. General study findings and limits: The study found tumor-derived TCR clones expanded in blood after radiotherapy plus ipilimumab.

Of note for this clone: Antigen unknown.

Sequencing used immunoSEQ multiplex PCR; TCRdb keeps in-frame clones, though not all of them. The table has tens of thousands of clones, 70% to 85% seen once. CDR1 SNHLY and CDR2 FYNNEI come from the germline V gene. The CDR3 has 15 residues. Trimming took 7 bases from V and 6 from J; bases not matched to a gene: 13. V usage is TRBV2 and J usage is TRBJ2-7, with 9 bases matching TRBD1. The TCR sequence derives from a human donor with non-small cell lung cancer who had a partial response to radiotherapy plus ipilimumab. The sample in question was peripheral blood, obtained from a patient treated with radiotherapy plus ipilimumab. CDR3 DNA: TGTGCCAGCAATAACCCGGGACAGGGAATTCTCGAGCAGTACTTC. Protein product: CASNNPGQGILEQYF.